These 26 T cell receptor beta chains share one sample of origin, sequenced in a study of cytomegalovirus exposure and HLA in healthy donors. The PCR employed 60 Vbeta primers together with 13 Jbeta primers. The method was immunoSEQ multiplex PCR; TCRdb's version includes in-frame clones alone and lacks a portion of them. This sample carries 150,000 or so clones, with around 1.5% going to the ten biggest clones. The material sequenced was PBMCs. Every receptor here comes from a woman aged 50 to 60 in good health and CMV-seronegative.

The chain carries TRBV5-1 and TRBJ2-7; TRBD1 agrees at 7 bases. After removal of 5 bases from V and 0 bases from J, the junction contained 5 bases not matched to a gene. The CDR3 totals 14 residues. Germline V gives CDR1 SGHRS, CDR2 YFSETQ. The CDR3 DNA is TGCGCCAGCAGTCGGGACAGTATCTCCTACGAGCAGTACTTC. The encoded protein is CASSRDSISYEQYF.

This chain connects TRBV27 to TRBJ2-7; 10 positions match TRBD2. The CDR3 totals 16 residues. Trimming at V came to 3 bases and at J to 2 bases, leaving 7 bases not matched to a gene. Germline V CDR1 and CDR2: MNHEY, SMNVEV (reference sequence). The CDR3 DNA is TGTGCCAGCAGTTTCTCCCCAGCGGGAGGGCCCTACGAGCAGTACTTC. This codes for CASSFSPAGGPYEQYF.

The V call is TRBV7-8, the J call TRBJ1-2, with TRBD1 matching over 10 bases. The CDR3 length is 16 residues. Germline V gene sequence: CDR1 SGHVS, CDR2 FQNEAQ. Trimming took 5 bases from V and 5 from J; bases not matched to a gene: 11. The CDR3: CASSPGIDRGLYGYTF. CDR3 DNA sequence: TGTGCCAGCAGCCCGGGAATTGACAGGGGGCTTTATGGCTACACCTTC.

V and J are TRBV7-6 and TRBJ2-2; 10 bases agree with TRBD2. Germline-derived CDR1 and CDR2 are SGHVS and FNYEAQ. The CDR3 spans 18 residues. J gave up 3 bases and V 6 bases, and 13 bases lay outside the gene matches. The CDR3 DNA follows: TGTGCCAGCAGGGTAGAGGGGGTAGGACTAGCGGACACCGGGGAGCTGTTTTTT. Translating it yields CASRVEGVGLADTGELFF.

CDR3 sequence reads: CASSSPDQETQYF. The CDR3 DNA sequence: TGTGCCAGCAGCTCCCCAGACCAAGAGACCCAGTACTTC. V usage is TRBV7-6 and J usage is TRBJ2-5; D gene uncertain. Between the trimmed V and J ends, which lost 4 bases and 0 bases, there was a span of 6 bases. CDR1 is SGHVS, CDR2 FNYEAQ, per germline. CDR3 length: 13 amino acids.

The CDR3 reads CASSLSGSEGQGSYF. The CDR3 DNA is TGTGCCAGCAGCTTAAGTGGGTCGGAGGGACAGGGGTCGTACTTC. The chain recombines TRBV7-9 with TRBJ2-7; TRBD1 matches 10 bases. J was trimmed by 12 bases and V by 2 bases; bases with no gene match: 13. Germline assignment: CDR1 SEHNR and CDR2 FQNEAQ (reference sequence). This CDR3 has 15 residues.

V usage is TRBV27 and J usage is TRBJ2-7; D gene uncertain. Germline V gene data show CDR1 as MNHEY and CDR2 as SMNVEV (reference sequence). V lost 7 bases and J 1 base, leaving 17 bases between the germline ends. This CDR3 is 15 amino acids long. In DNA, the CDR3 is TGTGCCAGCACCTTTTCCTCTCAGGCGTCCTACGAGCAGTACTTC. Translated, it gives CASTFSSQASYEQYF.

The genes are TRBV30 and TRBJ1-5; D is unclear. Germline V CDR1 and CDR2: GTSNPN, SVGIG (reference sequence). The CDR3 contains 13 residues. Trimming removed 0 bases from V and 5 bases from J, with 8 bases in between. CDR3 residues: CAWSVGRDQPQHF. For the CDR3, the DNA is TGTGCCTGGAGTGTAGGGAGGGATCAGCCCCAGCATTTT.

The chain recombines TRBV28 with TRBJ2-6; no firm D call. The CDR3 sequence is 16 residues long. Looked up from germline, CDR1 is MDHEN and CDR2 is SYDVKM. Trimming left V 3 bases short and J 3 bases short, with 12 bases between. The CDR3: CASSLRGTHGANVLTF. CDR3 nucleotides: TGTGCCAGCAGTTTGAGAGGCACCCATGGGGCCAACGTCCTGACTTTC. Drawing the rest from reference TRBV28 and TRBJ2-6, the complete variable domain is DVKVTQSSRYLVKRTGEKVFLECVQDMDHENMFWYRQDPGLGLRLIYFSYDVKMKEKGDIPEGYSVSREKKERFSLILESASTNQTSMYLCASSLRGTHGANVLTFGAGSRLTVL.

The chain has TRBV19 and TRBJ2-2; TRBD1 aligns across 9 bases. Unmatched junction bases numbered 6, after V lost 5 bases and J lost 5 bases. The CDR3 is 15 residues long. The germline CDR1 and CDR2 sequences are LNHDA and SQIVND (reference sequence). Written as DNA, the CDR3 is TGTGCCAGTAGTTCCAGACAGGGGGTTACCGGGGAGCTGTTTTTT. Its translation: CASSSRQGVTGELFF.

The chain recombines TRBV28 with TRBJ2-1; TRBD2 aligns across 10 bases. V lost 4 bases, J lost 4 bases, and 7 bases stayed unmatched. Germline CDR1 MDHEN, CDR2 SYDVKM. This CDR3 comprises 16 residues. The DNA of the CDR3 is TGTGCCAGCAGTTCCCCGGGACTAGCGACTTACAATGAGCAGTTCTTC. It codes for CASSSPGLATYNEQFF.

This chain connects TRBV6-5 to TRBJ2-2, with D perhaps matching TRBD1 or TRBD2 (5 bases each). Between the trimmed V and J ends, which lost 4 bases and 7 bases, there was a span of 16 bases. The CDR3 sequence is 15 residues long. The germline CDR1 and CDR2 sequences are MNHEY and SVGAGI. The CDR3 DNA follows: TGTGCCAGCAGTTCCTCAGGGCCCGGGGTCGGGGAGCTGTTTTTT. Encoded protein: CASSSSGPGVGELFF.

The V gene is TRBV7-9, the J gene TRBJ1-4, with no clear D. This CDR3 has 14 amino acids. V was shortened by 5 bases and J by 0 bases, with 7 bases between the two germline ends. From germline, CDR1 is SEHNR and CDR2 FQNEAQ (reference sequence). CDR3 bases: TGTGCCAGCAGCAAAACTGCAACTAATGAAAAACTGTTTTTT. It is translated as CASSKTATNEKLFF.

This sequence joins TRBV7-9 and TRBJ1-5; the match to TRBD1 covers 7 bases. Germline V gene sequence: CDR1 SEHNR, CDR2 FQNEAQ (reference sequence). The CDR3 covers 13 residues. V trimming: 5 bases; J trimming: 5 bases; junction bases outside the gene matches: 3. CDR3 sequence: CASSAQGDQPQHF. In DNA, the CDR3 is TGTGCCAGCAGCGCCCAGGGGGATCAGCCCCAGCATTTT.

The V and J genes are TRBV28 and TRBJ2-5, with a weak D call TRBD1 (6 bases). Germline loops: CDR1 MDHEN, CDR2 SYDVKM. The V end lost 5 bases, the J end lost 5 bases, and 15 bases lay between the germline ends. The CDR3 has 14 residues. CDR3 amino acids: CASSPETGTETQYF. The CDR3 coding sequence is TGTGCCAGCAGTCCTGAGACAGGCACCGAGACCCAGTACTTC. The complete variable domain, with remaining parts taken from reference TRBV28 and TRBJ2-5, reads DVKVTQSSRYLVKRTGEKVFLECVQDMDHENMFWYRQDPGLGLRLIYFSYDVKMKEKGDIPEGYSVSREKKERFSLILESASTNQTSMYLCASSPETGTETQYFGPGTRLLVL.

The chain combines TRBV6-6 with TRBJ2-7, with D possibly being TRBD1 (5 bases). From germline, CDR1 is MNHNY and CDR2 SVGAGI (reference sequence). Trimming removed 6 bases at V and 1 base at J, with 16 bases between. The length of the CDR3 is 15 residues. CDR3 residues: CASRELGPPSYEQYF. DNA of the CDR3: TGTGCCAGCAGGGAACTGGGGCCTCCATCCTACGAGCAGTACTTC.

CDR3 sequence (DNA): TGCGCCAGCAGCTCAGCCGGGACAGGGGGCGACGAGCAGTACTTC. This gives the protein CASSSAGTGGDEQYF. The V call is TRBV5-1, the J call TRBJ2-7; 12 bases align to TRBD1. V shed 3 bases and J 5 bases; nucleotides not matched to a gene: 6. Germline-derived CDR1 and CDR2 are SGHRS and YFSETQ. This CDR3 is 15 amino acids long.

This sequence joins TRBV4-3 and TRBJ2-5, with 9 bases that match TRBD2. The CDR3 consists of 16 residues. The germline V gene encodes CDR1 LGHNA and CDR2 YSLEER. V lost 0 bases, J lost 5 bases, and 7 bases stayed unmatched. CDR3 region: CASSQDRGRAGETQYF. In DNA, the CDR3 is TGCGCCAGCAGCCAAGATCGCGGGAGGGCCGGGGAGACCCAGTACTTC.

In regard to this clone: Within the sample, other DNA sequences also encode this same CDR3. The chain combines TRBV28 with TRBJ2-7, with D uncertain. The CDR3 spans 12 residues. Germline V gene data show CDR1 as MDHEN and CDR2 as SYDVKM. Trimming cost V 2 bases and J 3 bases, with 5 bases left between them. The CDR3 is CASSLQNYEQYF. In DNA, the CDR3 is TGTGCCAGCAGTTTACAGAACTACGAGCAGTACTTC.

The CDR3 loop is CAWRRGQGARGYTF. CDR3 DNA: TGTGCCTGGAGGAGGGGACAGGGGGCGCGTGGCTACACCTTC. The V and J genes are TRBV30 and TRBJ1-2; 12 nucleotides align to TRBD1. Per the germline V gene, CDR1 is GTSNPN and CDR2 is SVGIG (reference sequence). Unmatched junction bases numbered 6, after V lost 3 bases and J lost 7 bases. This CDR3 has 14 amino acids.

The chain couples TRBV30 to TRBJ2-7; 13 bases match TRBD2. The germline V gene encodes CDR1 GTSNPN and CDR2 SVGIG (reference sequence). V shed 0 bases and J 0 bases; nucleotides not matched to a gene: 11. CDR3 length: 19 residues. The CDR3 spells CAWSVGWTSGSPISYEQYF. DNA for the CDR3: TGTGCCTGGAGTGTCGGATGGACTAGCGGGAGTCCCATCTCCTACGAGCAGTACTTC.

J is TRBJ1-5 and V is TRBV9; no clear D gene. Germline V gene sequence: CDR1 SGDLS, CDR2 YYNGEE. CDR3 length equals 15 residues. V gave up 0 bases and J gave up 6 bases, with 13 bases separating them. CDR3: CASSVAAGQGQPQHF. DNA for the CDR3: TGTGCCAGCAGCGTAGCGGCAGGTCAAGGTCAGCCCCAGCATTTT.

CDR3 amino acids: CASSGVTSVRYYEQYF. In DNA form, the CDR3 reads TGTGCCAGCTCCGGGGTTACTAGCGTCCGCTACTACGAGCAGTACTTC. The genes are TRBV7-2 and TRBJ2-7, with TRBD2 matching 7 bases. The V and J ends lost 8 bases and 3 bases, in that order; junction bases with no gene match: 16. The CDR3 covers 16 residues. Germline CDR1 reads SGHTA; CDR2 reads FQGNSA.

V and J are TRBV19 and TRBJ1-2; a weak D match, TRBD1 (5 bases). The V gene lost 3 bases and the J gene lost 8 bases, with 13 bases spanning the gap. The CDR3 extends over 13 amino acids. CDR1 and CDR2 from the germline V gene are LNHDA and SQIVND (reference sequence). This CDR3 is CASSITGGDGYTF. For the CDR3, the DNA is TGTGCCAGTAGTATTACAGGCGGTGACGGCTACACCTTC.

The chain recombines TRBV7-9 with TRBJ1-2, with D hard to call. Germline V gene data show CDR1 as SEHNR and CDR2 as FQNEAQ (reference sequence). This CDR3 has 17 residues. The V end was cut by 7 bases, the J end by 4 bases, with 25 bases between. As DNA, the CDR3 is TGTGCCAGCAAGCGAAGTTGGGGAACCGGGGTTGGCTATGGCTACACCTTC. It encodes CASKRSWGTGVGYGYTF.

V gene TRBV2 combines with J gene TRBJ2-5; 10 bases line up with TRBD1. In germline, CDR1 is SNHLY, CDR2 FYNNEI. With V trimmed by 5 bases and J by 5 bases, 14 bases remained unmatched. This CDR3 has 17 amino acids. The CDR3 sequence: CASSFDRGLHSGETQYF. CDR3 sequence (DNA): TGTGCCAGCAGTTTCGACAGGGGGCTCCATTCGGGGGAGACCCAGTACTTC.